Below, 27 T cell receptor beta chains from the same sample are listed, as sequenced in a study of T-cell reconstitution after alpha-beta-depleted transplantation in children (dated by TCRdb to 2016 to 2018). No antigens are known for them. The study at large found these results: Over subsequent months, a decline in hyperexpanded clone frequencies was noted, and after one year, T-cell counts and TCRbeta diversity were mostly ascribed to newly produced T cells.

The treatment or condition label of this sample denotes: allogeneic hematopoietic cell transplantation with graft depleted of TCRalphabeta T cells and CD19 B cells. Receptor libraries were prepared by PCR. TCRdb records Illumina HiSeq 2500 as the sequencer. TCR library preparation used molecular barcoding, with unique molecular identifiers applied to normalize quantification of the TCRbeta repertoire. TCRdb handled the public reads itself, with Q25 trimming in fastp and clone calling in MiXCR, and kept productive beta chains. Rows merge per CDR3 protein into single entries with the most common DNA and genes. This sample lists some 300,000 distinct CDR3 sequences; just over 7.5% were detected once. The ten largest clones capture approximately 9.6% of the sample. The material was peripheral blood, obtained 360 days after TCRalphabeta/CD19-depleted stem cell transplant. The receptor set was obtained from a female patient aged 2-10 years who had a stem cell transplant for Fanconi anemia, so the T cells may come from the graft donor.

The sample holds a few counts of this clonotype. V and J are TRBV5-1 and TRBJ1-5; 11 bases match TRBD1. There are 14 residues in the CDR3. V trimming: 3 bases; J trimming: 6 bases; junction bases outside the gene matches: 2. From germline, CDR1 is SGHRS and CDR2 YFSETQ. CDR3: CASSYGTGGQPQHF. The CDR3 bases are TGCGCCAGCAGCTATGGGACAGGGGGTCAGCCCCAGCATTTT. The variable domain in full, completed from reference TRBV5-1 and TRBJ1-5, reads KAGVTQTPRYLIKTRGQQVTLSCSPISGHRSVSWYQQTPGQGLQFLFEYFSETQRNKGNFPGRFSGRQFSNSRSEMNVSTLELGDSALYLCASSYGTGGQPQHFGDGTRLSIL.

This clonotype came up a few times. V and J are TRBV20-1 and TRBJ2-1; 12 nucleotides align to TRBD2. The CDR3 runs 16 residues. From germline, CDR1 is DFQATT and CDR2 SNEGSKA (reference sequence). The V segment lost 0 bases and the J segment 7 bases; nucleotides outside the gene matches: 7. CDR3 loop: CSAREPSGGAGNEQFF. The CDR3 nucleotides are TGCAGTGCTAGAGAACCTAGCGGGGGGGCCGGTAATGAGCAGTTCTTC.

The J gene is TRBJ2-7, the V gene TRBV20-1; 9 bases are a match to TRBD1. The germline V gene encodes CDR1 DFQATT and CDR2 SNEGSKA (reference sequence). The CDR3 runs to 12 residues. J was trimmed by 6 bases and V by 5 bases; bases with no gene match: 5. The CDR3 region has the DNA TGCAGTGCTCCGCAGACAGGGGGCGAGCAGTACTTC. It encodes CSAPQTGGEQYF.

This clonotype was seen only a few times. This chain links TRBV28 with TRBJ2-1, with D perhaps given as TRBD1 or TRBD2 (7 bases each). V shed 4 bases and J shed 3 bases, with 16 bases lying between them. Germline-derived CDR1 and CDR2 are MDHEN and SYDVKM. This CDR3 region has 16 residues. In DNA, the CDR3 is TGTGCCAGCAGTTCTTCAGGGGGGGGCTTCTACAATGAGCAGTTCTTC. Translated, it gives CASSSSGGGFYNEQFF.

This clonotype was detected many times. The chain employs TRBV6-1 and TRBJ2-1, with D uncertain. The germline V gene has CDR1 MNHNS and CDR2 SASEGT. There are 8 residues in the CDR3. V was trimmed by 8 bases and J by 10 bases, leaving 3 bases between them. CDR3 residues: CASAEQFF. The DNA for the CDR3 is TGTGCCAGCGCCGAGCAGTTCTTC.

The rearrangement links TRBV20-1 to TRBJ2-7; 9 nucleotides match TRBD2. The ends lost 0 bases at V and 4 bases at J; junction bases unmatched: 7. This CDR3 region has 15 residues. From germline, CDR1 is DFQATT and CDR2 SNEGSKA (reference sequence). CDR3 coding DNA: TGCAGTGCTAGAGATCCCCAGCGGGGGGTATACGAGCAGTACTTC. Translation gives CSARDPQRGVYEQYF.

This clonotype has a count of ten or more. The chain links TRBV29-1 to TRBJ1-1, with 8 bases that match TRBD1. The CDR3 extends over 16 amino acids. Germline CDR1 and CDR2: SQVTM and ANQGSEA. The V gene end was trimmed by 7 bases and the J gene end by 3 bases; junction bases not matched to a gene: 16. CDR3 nucleotides: TGCAGCGCTAACCCCCTGCAGGGGGCGAGGGACACTGAAGCTTTCTTT. Translating it yields CSANPLQGARDTEAFF.

This clonotype was recorded at least ten times. The chain joins TRBV12-3 or TRBV12-4 to TRBJ1-6; tentative D call: TRBD1 (6 bases). V lost 3 bases, J lost 10 bases, and 22 bases lay in between. This CDR3 is built from 17 residues. The CDR3 reads CASSFKPGHPNGSPLHF. CDR3 nucleotides: TGTGCCAGCAGTTTTAAACCGGGACACCCAAATGGATCACCCCTCCACTTT.

This chain joins TRBV28 and TRBJ2-7, with D uncertain. Germline lookup yields CDR1 MDHEN and CDR2 SYDVKM. Trimming left V 2 bases short and J 2 bases short, with 7 bases between. The CDR3 spans 13 residues. CDR3 residues: CASSLNPAYEQYF. The CDR3 nucleotides are TGTGCCAGCAGTTTAAATCCGGCCTACGAGCAGTACTTC. The full variable domain, with the rest looked up from reference TRBV28 and TRBJ2-7, is DVKVTQSSRYLVKRTGEKVFLECVQDMDHENMFWYRQDPGLGLRLIYFSYDVKMKEKGDIPEGYSVSREKKERFSLILESASTNQTSMYLCASSLNPAYEQYFGPGTRLTVT.

This clonotype was recorded many times. The chain recombines TRBV6-5 with TRBJ1-4, with D perhaps matching TRBD1 (5 bases). Trimming took off 4 bases at V and 10 bases at J, with 13 bases between the two ends. The CDR3 spans 13 residues. Germline CDR1 reads MNHEY; CDR2 reads SVGAGI. CDR3 loop: CASSSNRDGKLFF. In DNA form, the CDR3 reads TGTGCCAGCAGTTCGAACCGGGACGGAAAACTGTTTTTT.

In DNA form, the CDR3 reads TGTGCCACCAGTGTAGTGGGACTAGGAGGCACAGATACGCAGTATTTT. Residues: CATSVVGLGGTDTQYF. The gene calls are TRBV24-1 and TRBJ2-3; TRBD2 matches at 8 bases. The CDR3 is 16 residues long. V lost 5 bases and J lost 1; bases outside the gene matches: 7. In germline, CDR1 is KGHDR, CDR2 SFDVKD.

At least ten counts were recorded for this clonotype. The J gene is TRBJ2-1, the V gene TRBV20-1; TRBD1 matches at 9 bases. Unmatched junction bases numbered 7, after V lost 6 bases and J lost 4 bases. Germline CDR1 DFQATT, CDR2 SNEGSKA (reference sequence). The CDR3 length is 14 residues. CDR3 in DNA: TGCAGTGCACGGAGGACAGGGGCATACAATGAGCAGTTCTTC. Protein product: CSARRTGAYNEQFF.

This clonotype was found many times. The chain recombines TRBV4-3 with TRBJ2-1; D is perhaps TRBD2 (7 bases). The CDR3 totals 14 residues. Trimming shortened V by 2 bases and J by 9 bases, and 14 bases separated the two germline ends. The V gene's germline CDR1 is LGHNA and CDR2 YSLEER. DNA of the CDR3: TGCGCCAGCAGCCAATCGCCGGGGGGCAGTGAGCAGTTCTTC. Translation gives CASSQSPGGSEQFF.

The table lists this clonotype with a few counts. This sequence joins TRBV4-2 and TRBJ1-1; TRBD1 might be the D (5 bases). This CDR3 is 15 amino acids long. Germline CDR1 reads LGHNA; CDR2 reads YNFKEQ. V gave up 3 bases and J gave up 1 base, with 12 bases separating them. The CDR3, as DNA: TGTGCCAGCAGCCAGCCGGACAAGCGGAACACTGAAGCTTTCTTT. This gives the protein CASSQPDKRNTEAFF.

This clonotype occurred many times. V gene TRBV20-1 combines with J gene TRBJ2-5; no definite D call. Trimming cost V 7 bases and J 5 bases, with 11 bases left between them. Germline loops: CDR1 DFQATT, CDR2 SNEGSKA (reference sequence). This CDR3 is 11 amino acids long. The CDR3 DNA is TGCAGTGTTCGGATACGGGAGACCCAGTACTTC. Protein: CSVRIRETQYF.

The chain links TRBV9 to TRBJ1-2, with D possibly being TRBD1 (5 bases). The V gene's germline CDR1 is SGDLS and CDR2 YYNGEE. CDR3 length: 16 residues. The V end lost 0 bases, the J end lost 3 bases, and 15 bases lay between the germline ends. The CDR3 DNA reads TGTGCCAGCAGCGTAGAGTCAGCCGGGGGATACTATGGCTACACCTTC. Amino acids: CASSVESAGGYYGYTF.

This clonotype was detected many times. This chain uses TRBV28 with TRBJ2-7, with a possible D match to TRBD2 (5 bases). CDR3 size: 13 residues. The V end lost 8 bases, the J end lost 4 bases, and 15 bases lay between the germline ends. Germline V lookup: CDR1 MDHEN, CDR2 SYDVKM. In DNA, the CDR3 is TGTGCCAGCTCGTCACGGGGAATATACGAGCAGTACTTC. Translating it yields CASSSRGIYEQYF.

The gene calls are TRBV4-3 and TRBJ1-1; 9 bases line up with TRBD1. The CDR3 totals 15 residues. The V and J ends lost 2 bases and 4 bases, in that order; junction bases with no gene match: 5. CDR1 is LGHNA and CDR2 is YSLEER in the germline V gene. The CDR3 loop is CASSQLGTGPTEAFF. In DNA form, the CDR3 reads TGCGCCAGCAGCCAATTAGGGACAGGGCCCACTGAAGCTTTCTTT.

This clonotype showed up many times. This sequence joins TRBV9 and TRBJ2-5; perhaps TRBD1 as D (6 bases). The V and J ends lost 0 bases and 5 bases respectively, with 14 bases between them. This CDR3 has 15 amino acids. Looked up from germline, CDR1 is SGDLS and CDR2 is YYNGEE. CDR3 in DNA: TGTGCCAGCAGCGTAGGGGGGCCCCTGGTGGAGACCCAGTACTTC. Translating it yields CASSVGGPLVETQYF.

This clonotype was seen more than once but under ten times. The V and J genes are TRBV28 and TRBJ2-7; no reliable D call. There are 13 residues in the CDR3. The germline CDR1 and CDR2 sequences are MDHEN and SYDVKM. V was cut by 6 bases and J by 1 base, with 10 bases left in between. The CDR3 region has the DNA TGTGCCAGCAGCCGTGTCCAGTCCTACGAGCAGTACTTC. It specifies CASSRVQSYEQYF.

This clonotype was observed many times. The genes are TRBV4-2 and TRBJ2-3; TRBD2 matches 15 bases. Per germline, CDR1 LGHNA and CDR2 YNFKEQ. V shed 4 bases and J 3 bases; nucleotides not matched to a gene: 5. The CDR3 has 17 amino acids. CDR3 amino acids: CASSPRTSGGGTDTQYF. DNA for the CDR3: TGTGCCAGCAGCCCGAGGACTAGCGGGGGGGGGACAGATACGCAGTATTTT.

This clonotype was detected many times. V usage is TRBV7-2 and J usage is TRBJ1-1; D call uncertain. Germline loops: CDR1 SGHTA, CDR2 FQGNSA. V lost 3 bases and J 1 base, leaving 6 bases between the germline ends. The CDR3 length is 13 residues. The chain's CDR3 is CASSFMWNTEAFF. The DNA for the CDR3 is TGTGCCAGCAGCTTTATGTGGAACACTGAAGCTTTCTTT.

This clonotype was recorded a few times. The chain links TRBV5-1 to TRBJ2-5, with D possibly matching TRBD2 (7 bases). The CDR3 runs to 13 residues. Per the germline V gene, CDR1 is SGHRS and CDR2 is YFSETQ. Between the trimmed V and J ends, which lost 4 bases and 1 base, there was a span of 8 bases. CDR3 DNA: TGCGCCAGCAGCGCGGGGGCCCAAGAGACCCAGTACTTC. This encodes CASSAGAQETQYF.

This clonotype has more than one count but fewer than ten. The chain uses TRBV4-2 and TRBJ2-3, with TRBD2 matching over 12 bases. The V gene end was trimmed by 1 base and the J gene end by 4 bases; junction bases not matched to a gene: 6. This CDR3 contains 17 residues. Per the germline V gene, CDR1 is LGHNA and CDR2 is YNFKEQ. CDR3 amino acids: CASSQGPTSGGSDTQYF. The CDR3 DNA reads TGTGCCAGCAGCCAAGGTCCGACTAGCGGGGGATCAGATACGCAGTATTTT.

The chain employs TRBV7-9 and TRBJ1-1; the D is unclear. The length of the CDR3 is 11 residues. V lost 7 bases and J 10 bases, leaving 13 bases between the germline ends. CDR1 is SEHNR and CDR2 is FQNEAQ in the germline V gene (reference sequence). This CDR3 is CASTDGGGAFF. The CDR3 DNA reads as TGTGCCAGCACCGACGGAGGTGGAGCTTTCTTT.

The chain recombines TRBV6-1 with TRBJ2-7; D perhaps matches TRBD2 (5 bases). The V gene's germline CDR1 is MNHNS and CDR2 SASEGT. V lost 4 bases and J lost 0, with 7 bases in between. This CDR3 is built from 13 residues. The CDR3 loop reads CASSVRDSYEQYF. CDR3 coding DNA: TGTGCCAGCAGTGTCCGGGACTCCTACGAGCAGTACTTC.

The J gene is TRBJ2-7, the V gene TRBV2, with TRBD2 identical over 12 bases. Germline trimming cut 4 bases from V and 0 bases from J; bases unmatched to any gene: 4. Germline V gene lookup returns CDR1 SNHLY and CDR2 FYNNEI. This CDR3 is built from 16 residues. This CDR3 reads CASSGRLAGASYEQYF. The CDR3 region has the DNA TGTGCCAGCAGTGGTAGACTAGCGGGGGCCTCCTACGAGCAGTACTTC. Filled out from reference TRBV2 and TRBJ2-7, the complete variable domain reads EPEVTQTPSHQVTQMGQEVILRCVPISNHLYFYWYRQILGQKVEFLVSFYNNEISEKSEIFDDQFSVERPDGSNFTLKIRSTKLEDSAMYFCASSGRLAGASYEQYFGPGTRLTVT.